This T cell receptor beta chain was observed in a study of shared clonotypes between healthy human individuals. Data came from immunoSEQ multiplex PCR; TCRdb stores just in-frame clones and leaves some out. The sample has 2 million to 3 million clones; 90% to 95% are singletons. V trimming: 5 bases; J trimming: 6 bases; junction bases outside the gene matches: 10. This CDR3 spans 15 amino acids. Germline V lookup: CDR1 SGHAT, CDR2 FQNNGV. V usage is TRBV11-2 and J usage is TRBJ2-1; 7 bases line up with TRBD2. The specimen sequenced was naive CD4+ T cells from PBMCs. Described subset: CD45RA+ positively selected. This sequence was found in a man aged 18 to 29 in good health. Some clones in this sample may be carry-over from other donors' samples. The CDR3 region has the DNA TGTGCCAGCAGCCTCCAACCCCTAGCGGCCAATGAGCAGTTCTTC. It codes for CASSLQPLAANEQFF.